This passage covers 3 T cell receptor beta chains from one sample sequenced in a study of metastatic and nonmetastatic thyroid tumors. TCRdb re-analyzed the PCR reads using MiXCR. The sample includes around 42,000 clones, 10% to 12% of them seen just once. There were no patients who had received any treatment before thyroid surgery. Sequencing was performed on blood. All receptors derive from a female donor with papillary thyroid cancer or a benign thyroid nodule (not recorded which). Some clones in this sample may be carry-over from other donors' samples.

This clone was seen many times. The rearrangement links TRBV6-4 to TRBJ1-6; no firm D call. V was cut by 7 bases and J by 4 bases, with 17 bases left in between. The CDR3 totals 16 residues. The germline V gene has CDR1 MRHNA and CDR2 SNTAGT. The CDR3 protein is CASKVVGKHYNSPLHF. CDR3 DNA sequence: TGTGCCAGCAAGGTGGTCGGAAAGCATTATAATTCACCCCTCCACTTT.

This clone was counted at least ten times. The CDR3 DNA reads TGTGCCAGCAGTCCCCAGGACAGGAACACTGAAGCTTTCTTT. It translates to CASSPQDRNTEAFF. This chain connects TRBV12-3 or TRBV12-4 to TRBJ1-1, with D possibly matching TRBD1 (6 bases). The CDR3 covers 14 residues. V was clipped by 5 bases and J by 1 base, with 11 bases between them.

This clone was counted at least ten times. J is TRBJ2-1 and V is TRBV30, with D possibly TRBD1 on 6 matching bases. V was pared by 3 bases and J by 5 bases, with 11 bases between. The germline V gene encodes CDR1 GTSNPN and CDR2 SVGIG (reference sequence). The CDR3 runs to 13 residues. In nucleotides, the CDR3 is TGTGCCTGGAGCCACAGGGCGGACAATGAGCAGTTCTTC. Translation: CAWSHRADNEQFF.